A single sample gave rise to the 25 T cell receptor beta chains below, sequenced in a study of cytotoxic CD8 clonotypes in ibrutinib-treated CLL. The data were produced by immunoSEQ multiplex PCR, yet TCRdb's version contains in-frame clones alone and is incomplete. The table lists roughly 130,000 clones, over 60% of them singletons. The material was PBMCs, obtained after 12 months of ibrutinib treatment. The receptors here all came from a human donor with chronic lymphocytic leukemia.

There are a few counts of this clone. In DNA, the CDR3 is TGTGCCAGCAGTGTGACCTCCTACTACGAGCAGTACTTC. It translates to CASSVTSYYEQYF. The chain recombines TRBV2 with TRBJ2-7; no clear D gene. V lost 4 bases to trimming and J lost 3 bases, with 10 bases between them. Per the germline V gene, CDR1 is SNHLY and CDR2 is FYNNEI. The CDR3 sequence is 13 residues long.

As regards this clone: The junction differs from germline at one of its ends, possibly a read error. The chain's CDR3 is CASTLQGARDYGYTF. The CDR3 DNA follows: TGTGCCAGCACCTTACAGGGGGCCCGAGACTATGGCTACACCTTC. V and J are TRBV7-2 and TRBJ1-2; 9 bases match TRBD1. CDR1 and CDR2 from the germline V gene are SGHTA and FQGNSA. The CDR3 consists of 15 residues.

The chain joins TRBV19 to TRBJ2-2; 7 positions agree with TRBD2. The CDR3 extends over 14 amino acids. CDR1 is LNHDA and CDR2 is SQIVND in the germline V gene (reference sequence). After removal of 6 bases from V and 4 bases from J, the junction contained 5 bases not matched to a gene. CDR3 residues: CASSASGATGELFF. Here the CDR3 DNA reads TGTGCCAGTAGCGCTAGCGGCGCCACCGGGGAGCTGTTTTTT. The full variable domain, its missing parts supplied by reference TRBV19 and TRBJ2-2, is DGGITQSPKYLFRKEGQNVTLSCEQNLNHDAMYWYRQDPGQGLRLIYYSQIVNDFQKGDIAEGYSVSREKKESFPLTVTSAQKNPTAFYLCASSASGATGELFFGEGSRLTVL.

The V and J genes are TRBV5-1 and TRBJ2-1; 14 bases fit TRBD2. CDR1 and CDR2 from the germline V gene are SGHRS and YFSETQ. J lost 8 bases, V lost 1 base, and 11 bases had no gene match. The CDR3 contains 18 residues. The CDR3 sequence: CASSLRSGTSGSWDEQFF. DNA for the CDR3: TGCGCCAGCAGCTTGAGGTCGGGGACTAGCGGGAGCTGGGATGAGCAGTTCTTC.

The chain combines TRBV7-8 with TRBJ2-1; D could derive from TRBD1 or TRBD2 (5 bases each). Germline lookup yields CDR1 SGHVS and CDR2 FQNEAQ. The CDR3 length is 14 residues. Trimming removed 1 base from V and 7 bases from J, with 11 bases in between. The CDR3 DNA is TGTGCCAGCAGCTTAGTTAGCGAGGGGAATGAGCAGTTCTTC. Amino acid sequence: CASSLVSEGNEQFF.

CDR3 sequence reads: CASSVAPRTSGENSYEQYF. The CDR3 bases are TGTGCCAGCAGCGTGGCTCCCCGGACTAGCGGAGAAAACTCCTACGAGCAGTACTTC. The chain joins TRBV9 to TRBJ2-7, with 10 bases lining up with TRBD2. CDR1 SGDLS and CDR2 YYNGEE come from the germline V gene. The length of the CDR3 is 19 residues. V trimming: 2 bases; J trimming: 0 bases; junction bases outside the gene matches: 14.

The genes are TRBV4-2 and TRBJ2-4; TRBD2 matches 11 bases. V was clipped by 2 bases and J by 0 bases; unmatched bases: 12. Germline V CDR1 and CDR2: LGHNA, YNFKEQ. The CDR3 length is 20 residues. This chain's CDR3 is CASSQYRLAGPPIAKNIQYF. CDR3 bases: TGTGCCAGCAGCCAATATCGACTAGCGGGACCACCCATAGCCAAAAACATTCAGTACTTC.

The V call is TRBV6-5, the J call TRBJ1-1; possible D gene TRBD1, 5 bases. Trimming removed 2 bases at V and 1 base at J, with 11 bases between. CDR3 length equals 15 residues. CDR1 is MNHEY, CDR2 SVGAGI, per germline. The CDR3 coding sequence is TGTGCCAGCAGTTACCTCAGGGTATCGAACACTGAAGCTTTCTTT. This gives the protein CASSYLRVSNTEAFF.

The chain recombines TRBV6-1 with TRBJ2-7; D is unclear. This CDR3 region has 15 residues. The germline V gene has CDR1 MNHNS and CDR2 SASEGT. Between the trimmed V and J ends, which lost 8 bases and 0 bases, there was a span of 17 bases. CDR3 region: CASRPRPGSSYEQYF. As DNA, the CDR3 is TGTGCCAGCCGTCCGCGGCCAGGTAGCTCCTACGAGCAGTACTTC.

This clone was seen once. The CDR3 here is CASSERQGSYEQYF. CDR3 DNA sequence: TGCGCCAGCAGTGAACGACAGGGCTCCTACGAGCAGTACTTC. This sequence joins TRBV5-1 and TRBJ2-7; 7 bases fit TRBD1. V shed 5 bases and J 0 bases; nucleotides not matched to a gene: 5. CDR3 size: 14 residues. Germline-derived CDR1 and CDR2 are SGHRS and YFSETQ.

Only one count was recorded for this clone. The chain uses TRBV29-1 and TRBJ2-3, with 7 positions matching TRBD2. The CDR3 is 14 residues long. Germline-derived CDR1 and CDR2 are SQVTM and ANQGSEA. The V gene end was trimmed by 4 bases and the J gene end by 3 bases; junction bases not matched to a gene: 7. The CDR3 is CSVVGWTSTDTQYF. The CDR3 bases are TGCAGCGTTGTGGGTTGGACTAGTACAGATACGCAGTATTTT.

This clone was seen a single time. This chain uses TRBV29-1 with TRBJ2-1; the match to TRBD2 covers 10 bases. The CDR3 consists of 16 residues. Germline V gives CDR1 SQVTM, CDR2 ANQGSEA. V was pared by 6 bases and J by 8 bases, with 16 bases of the junction left unmatched. CDR3 protein: CSVARASGSQGDEQFF. The CDR3 nucleotides read TGCAGCGTGGCAAGAGCTAGCGGGAGCCAAGGGGATGAGCAGTTCTTC.

In nucleotides, the CDR3 is TGTGCCAGCGGTACAGGGGACCATGGCTACACCTTC. The encoded protein is CASGTGDHGYTF. The rearrangement uses TRBV28 and TRBJ1-2, with TRBD1 matching 7 bases. The germline CDR1 and CDR2 sequences are MDHEN and SYDVKM. J lost 6 bases, V lost 8 bases, and 6 bases had no gene match. There are 12 residues in the CDR3.

The rearrangement links TRBV28 to TRBJ1-1; the match to TRBD1 covers 10 bases. Germline lookup yields CDR1 MDHEN and CDR2 SYDVKM. This CDR3 is built from 15 residues. The ends lost 5 bases at V and 6 bases at J; junction bases unmatched: 9. Here the CDR3 reads CASSDSGTGVSEAFF. The DNA of the CDR3 is TGTGCCAGCAGTGACTCCGGGACAGGGGTTTCTGAAGCTTTCTTT.

V is TRBV18 and J is TRBJ1-1; 7 bases agree with TRBD1. V lost 5 bases and J lost 1; bases outside the gene matches: 4. The CDR3 length is 14 residues. The germline CDR1 and CDR2 sequences are KGHSH and LQKENI. The CDR3 loop reads CASSKTGKNTEAFF. As DNA, the CDR3 is TGTGCCAGCTCAAAGACAGGGAAGAACACTGAAGCTTTCTTT.

The chain carries TRBV6-1 and TRBJ2-7; no definite D call. The germline CDR1 and CDR2 sequences are MNHNS and SASEGT. This CDR3 spans 12 amino acids. Trimming shortened V by 5 bases and J by 1 base, and 6 bases separated the two germline ends. This chain's CDR3 is CASSPVSYEQYF. DNA for the CDR3: TGTGCCAGCAGTCCAGTATCCTACGAGCAGTACTTC.

This rearrangement joins TRBV5-1 to TRBJ2-1, with D perhaps TRBD2 (5 bases). Germline assignment: CDR1 SGHRS and CDR2 YFSETQ. V shed 1 base and J shed 6 bases, with 14 bases lying between them. This CDR3 contains 15 residues. CDR3 in amino acids: CASSLYASSRNEQFF. The CDR3 DNA reads as TGCGCCAGCAGCTTGTATGCTAGCTCCCGCAATGAGCAGTTCTTC.

Written as DNA, the CDR3 is TGCGCCAGCAGCCCAATGGGACAGGGGCGAACTAAAGAGACCCAGTACTTC. Its translation: CASSPMGQGRTKETQYF. V gene TRBV4-1 combines with J gene TRBJ2-5; 10 bases map to TRBD1. CDR1 is MGHRA, CDR2 YSYEKL, per germline. This CDR3 is 17 amino acids long. Losses at the gene ends were 4 bases for V and 3 bases for J; bases not matched to a gene: 11.

The chain uses TRBV7-9 and TRBJ2-6; D uncertain. V lost 5 bases and J lost 4, with 18 bases in between. This CDR3 is 17 amino acids long. Germline V gives CDR1 SEHNR, CDR2 FQNEAQ (reference sequence). As DNA, the CDR3 is TGTGCCAGCAGCCTCCCTCCGGGTGAGAACGGGGCCAACGTCCTGACTTTC. It yields the protein CASSLPPGENGANVLTF.

This clone was seen once. The chain joins TRBV30 to TRBJ1-2; D is perhaps TRBD1 (5 bases). The germline V and J ends were trimmed by 0 bases and 4 bases, with 12 bases remaining between them. There are 14 residues in the CDR3. Germline CDR1 reads GTSNPN; CDR2 reads SVGIG (reference sequence). CDR3 coding DNA: TGTGCCTGGAGTGTAGAGGGTAGGGGCTATGGCTACACCTTC. It specifies CAWSVEGRGYGYTF.

The chain employs TRBV9 and TRBJ2-1; 10 bases are shared with TRBD2. The length of the CDR3 is 16 residues. Trimming took 4 bases from V and 4 from J; bases not matched to a gene: 8. CDR1 and CDR2 (germline): SGDLS, YYNGEE. DNA for the CDR3: TGTGCCAGCAGCCCTTGGACTAGCGGAGGATACAATGAGCAGTTCTTC. It codes for CASSPWTSGGYNEQFF.

V is TRBV27 and J is TRBJ1-1; D uncertain. CDR1 is MNHEY and CDR2 is SMNVEV in the germline V gene (reference sequence). Trimming pared 5 bases from V and 4 bases from J, leaving 14 bases between. This CDR3 spans 14 amino acids. CDR3 nucleotides: TGTGCCAGCAGTCTTAGACGCCCGAGCACTGAAGCTTTCTTT. This codes for CASSLRRPSTEAFF.

The chain has TRBV4-1 and TRBJ2-1; 9 nucleotides agree with TRBD2. Germline CDR1 reads MGHRA; CDR2 reads YSYEKL. V shed 3 bases and J 5 bases; nucleotides not matched to a gene: 8. The CDR3 contains 16 residues. CDR3 sequence reads: CASSQGIAGDNNEQFF. The CDR3 coding sequence is TGCGCCAGCAGCCAGGGTATAGCGGGGGACAACAATGAGCAGTTCTTC.

J is TRBJ2-2 and V is TRBV28, with D possibly matching TRBD2 (6 bases). CDR3 length: 19 amino acids. V was trimmed by 4 bases and J by 0 bases, leaving 21 bases between them. Germline V gene sequence: CDR1 MDHEN, CDR2 SYDVKM. The CDR3 sequence: CASSSWAGRIRTNTGELFF. CDR3 DNA: TGTGCCAGCAGTTCCTGGGCGGGGCGAATCAGAACGAACACCGGGGAGCTGTTTTTT.

This clone was detected only once. In DNA, the CDR3 is TGTGCCAGCAGCCTGGTTCCGCGGGAAAAACTGTTTTTT. Translation: CASSLVPREKLFF. This chain uses TRBV13 with TRBJ1-4; D is undetermined. Germline V lookup: CDR1 PRHDT, CDR2 FYEKMQ (reference sequence). V was clipped by 5 bases and J by 8 bases, with 12 bases between them. The CDR3 totals 13 residues.